This passage covers 3 T cell receptor beta chains from one sample sequenced in a study of blood T cells in healthy people across ages. Through a sample-barcoded 5' primer and a J-beta primer mix, a second PCR was run for roughly 6 to 11 cycles. TCRdb recomputed calls from the 5' RACE reads with MiXCR, one row per CDR3 protein. Here the sample spans 720,000 or so distinct CDR3 sequences, approximately 40% being singletons. The sequenced sample consisted of blood. Receptor source: a man of 80 years or more in good health.

The chain employs TRBV4-3 and TRBJ2-1; 8 bases fit TRBD2. After removal of 0 bases from V and 4 bases from J, the junction contained 5 bases not matched to a gene. The CDR3 is 16 residues long. Germline V CDR1 and CDR2: LGHNA, YSLEER. DNA for the CDR3: TGCGCCAGCAGCCAAGAGCGGGGGGACTCATACAATGAGCAGTTCTTC. This translates into CASSQERGDSYNEQFF.

As concerns this clonotype: A junction boundary mismatches the germline segment, possibly from a read error. CDR3 sequence (DNA): TGTGCCAGCAGTTTACAGGGGGGAGGCTCCGATAATTCACCCCTCCACTTT. This gives the protein CASSLQGGGSDNSPLHF. The gene calls are TRBV28 and TRBJ1-6; 7 bases agree with TRBD1. The germline V gene encodes CDR1 MDHEN and CDR2 SYDVKM. This CDR3 comprises 17 residues.

The chain carries TRBV7-9 and TRBJ2-1; D is possibly TRBD1 (6 bases). Germline assignment: CDR1 SEHNR and CDR2 FQNEAQ (reference sequence). The CDR3 spans 15 residues. V lost 5 bases and J 9 bases, leaving 20 bases between the germline ends. The CDR3 DNA reads TGTGCCAGCAGCCCCAGGGGATCACGCATGGGTGAGCAGTTCTTC. It translates to CASSPRGSRMGEQFF. Complete variable domain (other parts from reference TRBV7-9 and TRBJ2-1): DTGVSQNPRHKITKRGQNVTFRCDPISEHNRLYWYRQTLGQGPEFLTYFQNEAQLEKSRLLSDRFSAERPKGSFSTLEIQRTEQGDSAMYLCASSPRGSRMGEQFFGPGTRLTVL.